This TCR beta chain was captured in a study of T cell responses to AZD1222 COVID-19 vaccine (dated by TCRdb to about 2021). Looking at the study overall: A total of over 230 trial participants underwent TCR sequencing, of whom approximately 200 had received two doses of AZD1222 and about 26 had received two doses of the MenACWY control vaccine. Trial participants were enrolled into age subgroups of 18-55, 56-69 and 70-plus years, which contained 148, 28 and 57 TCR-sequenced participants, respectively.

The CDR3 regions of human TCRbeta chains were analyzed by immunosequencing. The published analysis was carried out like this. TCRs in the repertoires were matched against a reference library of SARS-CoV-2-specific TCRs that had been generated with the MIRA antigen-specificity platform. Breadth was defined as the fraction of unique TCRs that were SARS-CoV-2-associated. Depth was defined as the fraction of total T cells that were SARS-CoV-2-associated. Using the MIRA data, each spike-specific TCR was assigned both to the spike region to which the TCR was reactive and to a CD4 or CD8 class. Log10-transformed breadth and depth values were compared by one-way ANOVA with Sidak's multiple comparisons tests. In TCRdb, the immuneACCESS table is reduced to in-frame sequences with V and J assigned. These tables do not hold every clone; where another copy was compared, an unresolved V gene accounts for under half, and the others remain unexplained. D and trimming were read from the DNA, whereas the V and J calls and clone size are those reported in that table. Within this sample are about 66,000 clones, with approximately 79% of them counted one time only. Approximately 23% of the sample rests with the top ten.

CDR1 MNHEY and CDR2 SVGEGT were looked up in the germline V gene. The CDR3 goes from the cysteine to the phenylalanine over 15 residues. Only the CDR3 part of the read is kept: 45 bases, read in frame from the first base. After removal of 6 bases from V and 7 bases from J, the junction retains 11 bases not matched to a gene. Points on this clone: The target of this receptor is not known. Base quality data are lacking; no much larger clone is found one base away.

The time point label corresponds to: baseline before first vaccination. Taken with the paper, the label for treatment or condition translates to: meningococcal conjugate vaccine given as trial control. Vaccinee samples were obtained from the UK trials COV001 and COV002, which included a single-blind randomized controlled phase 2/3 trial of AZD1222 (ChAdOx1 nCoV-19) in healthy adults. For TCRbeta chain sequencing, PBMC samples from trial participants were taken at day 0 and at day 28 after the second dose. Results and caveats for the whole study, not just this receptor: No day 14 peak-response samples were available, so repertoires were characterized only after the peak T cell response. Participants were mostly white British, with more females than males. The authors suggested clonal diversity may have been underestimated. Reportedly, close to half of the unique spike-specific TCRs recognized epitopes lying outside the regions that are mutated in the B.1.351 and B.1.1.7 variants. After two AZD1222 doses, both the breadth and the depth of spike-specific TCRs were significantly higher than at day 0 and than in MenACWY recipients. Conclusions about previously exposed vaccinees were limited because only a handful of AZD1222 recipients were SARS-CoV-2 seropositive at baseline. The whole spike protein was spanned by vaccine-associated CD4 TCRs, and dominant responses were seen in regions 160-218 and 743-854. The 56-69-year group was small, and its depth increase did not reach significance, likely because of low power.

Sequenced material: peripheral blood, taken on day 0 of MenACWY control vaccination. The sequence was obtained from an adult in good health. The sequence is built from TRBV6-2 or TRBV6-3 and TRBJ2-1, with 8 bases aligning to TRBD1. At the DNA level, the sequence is TGTGCCAGCAGCCTAGACAGGGGAGCGATGAATGAGCAGTTCTTC. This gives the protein CASSLDRGAMNEQFF.